The 4 T cell receptor beta chains presented below share a single source sample, sequenced in a study of blood T cell repertoires in COVID-19. Profiled with immunoSEQ multiplex PCR; TCRdb holds only in-frame clones, not every one. The sample carries approximately 130,000 clones, around 86% recorded once. Sequenced: peripheral blood. Receptors were obtained from a man aged 50 to 59 with active COVID-19.

J is TRBJ1-2 and V is TRBV3-1 (or the pseudogene TRBV3-2); 8 bases align to TRBD1. The CDR3 length is 14 residues. From germline, CDR1 is LGHDT and CDR2 YNNKEL (reference sequence). Trimming removed 2 bases from V and 4 bases from J; junction bases left unmatched: 3. CDR3 bases: TGTGCCAGCAGCCAAAGGACAGGGAGCTATGGCTACACCTTC. As protein: CASSQRTGSYGYTF.

V is TRBV6-5 and J is TRBJ1-5; no clear D. Per germline, CDR1 MNHEY and CDR2 SVGAGI. This CDR3 is built from 13 residues. V lost 7 bases and J 6 bases, leaving 13 bases between the germline ends. The CDR3 protein is CASKRGFAQPQHF. The CDR3 nucleotides are TGTGCCAGCAAAAGAGGGTTCGCTCAGCCCCAGCATTTT.

The rearrangement joins TRBV5-1 to TRBJ2-1, with TRBD2 as a possible D gene (7 bases). The germline V gene encodes CDR1 SGHRS and CDR2 YFSETQ. The CDR3 consists of 15 residues. Trimming took off 4 bases at V and 2 bases at J, with 13 bases between the two ends. The CDR3 is CASSGGGGAYNEQFF. The CDR3 region has the DNA TGCGCCAGCAGCGGGGGGGGCGGAGCCTACAATGAGCAGTTCTTC.

The rearrangement joins TRBV2 to TRBJ1-4; possibly TRBD1 for D (6 bases). The germline CDR1 and CDR2 sequences are SNHLY and FYNNEI. The germline V and J ends were trimmed by 10 bases and 5 bases, with 14 bases remaining between them. This CDR3 is built from 13 residues. The CDR3 DNA follows: TGTGCCACCGCCACAGGGTGGAATGAAAAACTGTTTTTT. Residues: CATATGWNEKLFF.